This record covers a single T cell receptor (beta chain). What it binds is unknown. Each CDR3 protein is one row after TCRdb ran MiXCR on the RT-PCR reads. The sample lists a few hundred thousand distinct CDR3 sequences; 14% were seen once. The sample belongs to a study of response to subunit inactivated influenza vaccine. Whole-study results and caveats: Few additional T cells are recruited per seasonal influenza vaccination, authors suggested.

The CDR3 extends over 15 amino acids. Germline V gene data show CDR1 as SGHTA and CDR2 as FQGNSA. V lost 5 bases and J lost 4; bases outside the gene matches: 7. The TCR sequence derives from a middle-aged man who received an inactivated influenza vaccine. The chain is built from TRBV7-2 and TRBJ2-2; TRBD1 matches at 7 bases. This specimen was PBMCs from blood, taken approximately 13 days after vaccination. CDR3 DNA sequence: TGTGCCAGCAGCCTCGACAGGGTAACCACCGGGGAGCTGTTTTTT. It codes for CASSLDRVTTGELFF.